One TCR beta chain is described in this entry. Its cognate antigen has yet to be identified. No much larger clone is present one base from it, and per-base qualities are unavailable. The entry originates in a study of blood T cell repertoires in COVID-19 (dated by TCRdb to 2018 to 2020). With respect to the entire study: The collaborator samples originated in the United States, Italy and Spain and spanned the acute and convalescent phases of COVID-19. The prospective study material was composed of cDNA or gDNA derived from T cells, B-cell-depleted T cells, or PBMCs. Deeply sampled blood TCRbeta repertoires from subjects exposed to, actively infected with, or recovered from COVID-19 were included in the dataset. The repertoires were released in a freely available public database intended as a resource for research on the immune response to SARS-CoV-2. Samples came from the ongoing ImmuneRACE study (first 160 participants) plus 1,254 subjects from 6 global collaborators. Nearly every sample came with metadata listing a de-identified subject ID, COVID-19 status, age in years and sex. HLA class I and class II types, where available, came from metadata supplied by the sample provider rather than from assay-based typing.

TCRbeta CDR3 regions were amplified from genomic DNA by means of the immunoSEQ Assay, a bias-controlled multiplex PCR. In the original analysis: Nucleated cell counts per sample were estimated from amplification of reference gene primers within the assay. To quantify the absolute abundance of each unique TCRbeta CDR3 rearrangement, sequence reads were collapsed and filtered. For each sample, productive Simpson clonality was calculated as the square root of Simpson's diversity index across productive rearrangements. TCRdb took this table from immuneACCESS and kept in-frame rearrangements with V and J called. Such tables lack part of the clones; where checked against another copy, unresolved V genes explain under half of the gap, and the rest is unexplained. The V and J calls and clone size were taken over from that table, and D and trimming were inferred from the DNA. The sample data list about 400,000 clones, and about 90% of these were observed just once. The ten largest make up about 3% of the sample.

Overall results and qualifications from the work: The quantity of clinical and demographic metadata differed by source and by participant and was supplied without curation.

Enrolling through a virtual design, the prospective study's participants ranged in age from roughly 18 to 100 years and lived across about two dozen United States geographic areas. In the prospective study, cohorts were assigned on the basis of participant-reported clinical history obtained from a screening survey and a study questionnaire. Recovered participants in ImmuneRACE Cohort 3 were defined as having two consecutive negative NP/OP PCR tests, clearance from a healthcare professional, or resolution of symptoms. Each participant in the prospective study had whole blood, serum and a nasopharyngeal or oropharyngeal swab collected by mobile phlebotomists. Prospective study participants could optionally give additional blood draws and questionnaires over an approximately two-month period. Blood samples from the prospective study were shipped frozen or at room temperature prior to DNA extraction.

The material sequenced was PBMCs or T cells enriched from blood (not recorded which). The clonotype was recovered from a woman between 25 and 40 years old who had recovered from COVID-19.

The nucleotide sequence is given as TGCGCCAGCAGCTTGTTTTTTCGGGGGGGAGGAGAGACCCAGTACTTC. Protein translation: CASSLFFRGGGETQYF. Recombination joined TRBV5-1 with TRBJ2-5; TRBD2 aligns with 8 central bases. For CDR1 and CDR2, the germline V gene lists SGHRS and YFSETQ. Counted from cysteine to phenylalanine, this CDR3 has 16 amino acids. CDR3 DNA is the only sequence kept; it has 48 bases, read in frame from the first base. Clipping removes 1 base from V and 4 bases from J, with 9 as the unmatched junction base count. Full variable domain (CDR3 extended with the reference TRBV5-1 and TRBJ2-5 proteins): KAGVTQTPRYLIKTRGQQVTLSCSPISGHRSVSWYQQTPGQGLQFLFEYFSETQRNKGNFPGRFSGRQFSNSRSEMNVSTLELGDSALYLCASSLFFRGGGETQYFGPGTRLLVL.